The 7 T cell receptor beta chains below were found in one sample sequenced in a study of blood T cell repertoires in COVID-19. Measured with immunoSEQ multiplex PCR; TCRdb has only the in-frame clones, and not every one. The sample carries some 150,000 clones, approximately 88% recorded once. Sequencing used peripheral blood. The receptors derive from a human donor in a cohort sampled during active COVID-19.

The gene calls are TRBV7-6 and TRBJ2-2; 7 bases are shared with TRBD1. This CDR3 is built from 15 residues. Trimming at V came to 8 bases and at J to 5 bases, leaving 11 bases not matched to a gene. From germline, CDR1 is SGHVS and CDR2 FNYEAQ. In nucleotides, the CDR3 is TGTGCCAGCTTACCCCCTGACAGGGCTACCGGGGAGCTGTTTTTT. Its translation is CASLPPDRATGELFF.

This chain uses TRBV5-4 with TRBJ2-3; D is perhaps TRBD2 (5 bases). Germline CDR1 and CDR2: SGHNT and YYREEE (reference sequence). CDR3 length: 13 residues. Trimming took off 3 bases at V and 6 bases at J, with 11 bases between the two ends. The CDR3 nucleotides read TGTGCCAGCAGCTGGGCAGAGCGGGATACGCAGTATTTT. As protein: CASSWAERDTQYF.

The V and J genes are TRBV7-8 and TRBJ1-1, with D maybe TRBD1 (6 bases). Germline loops: CDR1 SGHVS, CDR2 FQNEAQ. The CDR3 is 14 amino acids. With 5 bases removed from V and 4 bases from J, the gap between germline ends came to 14 bases. Here the CDR3 DNA reads TGTGCCAGCAGCGTACAGGGTAGGAGCACTGAAGCTTTCTTT. Translation gives CASSVQGRSTEAFF.

The chain couples TRBV27 to TRBJ2-7; TRBD1 aligns across 7 bases. CDR3 size: 14 residues. With 6 bases clipped from V and 2 bases from J, the junction kept 7 bases outside the gene matches. CDR1 is MNHEY, CDR2 SMNVEV, per germline (reference sequence). In DNA form, the CDR3 reads TGTGCCAGCAGCATAAACAGGGGCCCCTACGAGCAGTACTTC. This encodes CASSINRGPYEQYF.

The V and J genes are TRBV11-2 and TRBJ2-7; 8 bases fit TRBD2. This CDR3 spans 15 amino acids. In germline, CDR1 is SGHAT, CDR2 FQNNGV. With V trimmed by 0 bases and J by 6 bases, 7 bases remained unmatched. CDR3 residues: CASSLEAGGFREQYF. The CDR3 DNA follows: TGTGCCAGCAGCTTAGAGGCGGGGGGCTTTCGCGAGCAGTACTTC. The variable domain in full, completed from reference TRBV11-2 and TRBJ2-7, reads EAGVAQSPRYKIIEKRQSVAFWCNPISGHATLYWYQQILGQGPKLLIQFQNNGVVDDSQLPKDRFSAERLKGVDSTLKIQPAKLEDSAVYLCASSLEAGGFREQYFGPGTRLTVT.

The table lists this clone with a count of one. The V and J genes are TRBV11-2 and TRBJ2-3, with 12 bases aligning to TRBD2. The CDR3 runs 16 residues. V was clipped by 4 bases and J by 2 bases; unmatched bases: 4. CDR1 SGHAT and CDR2 FQNNGV come from the germline V gene. The CDR3 DNA sequence: TGTGCCAGCAGCTCAACTAGCGGGAGGACCACAGATACGCAGTATTTT. This sequence encodes CASSSTSGRTTDTQYF.

V usage is TRBV2 and J usage is TRBJ1-6; D remains ambiguous. The V and J ends lost 5 bases and 7 bases respectively, with 15 bases between them. From germline, CDR1 is SNHLY and CDR2 FYNNEI. This CDR3 region has 15 residues. The CDR3: CASSFLRVGNSPLHF. The CDR3 nucleotides read TGTGCCAGCAGTTTTTTACGGGTCGGAAATTCACCCCTCCACTTT. The full variable domain, with the rest looked up from reference TRBV2 and TRBJ1-6, is EPEVTQTPSHQVTQMGQEVILRCVPISNHLYFYWYRQILGQKVEFLVSFYNNEISEKSEIFDDQFSVERPDGSNFTLKIRSTKLEDSAMYFCASSFLRVGNSPLHFGNGTRLTVT.